This TCR beta chain came from a study of T cell responses to AZD1222 COVID-19 vaccine. Comment on this clone: Its specificity is unknown.

The CDR3 is made up of 14 amino acids. The junction had 2 bases not matched to a gene; V was cut back by 4 bases and J by 2 bases. From germline, CDR1 is GTSNPN and CDR2 SVGIG (reference sequence). Findings and limits, study-wide: Only a handful of AZD1222 recipients, about six in all, had baseline seropositivity. Vaccination with two AZD1222 doses was followed by a rise in Spike-specific TCR breadth and depth.

The table came from immunoSEQ multiplex PCR; TCRdb's copy has only in-frame clones and leaves some out. The table includes more than 85,000 clones, approximately 89% detected once. The rearrangement uses TRBV30 and TRBJ2-1; 10 bases align to TRBD2. The sample here was peripheral blood, taken 28 days after the second AZD1222 dose. The receptor's source is an adult who received the AZD1222 COVID-19 vaccine. CDR3 sequence (DNA): TGTGCCTGGACTAGCGGGAGCGCCTACAATGAGCAGTTCTTC. Protein: CAWTSGSAYNEQFF.